The T cell receptor beta chain described here comes from a study of T-cell memory formation after mild COVID-19. TCRdb itself ran the 5' RACE reads through MiXCR, one entry per CDR3 protein. This repertoire shows about 560,000 distinct CDR3 sequences, around 16% found once; its top ten account for 8.1%. Per germline, CDR1 SQVTM and CDR2 ANQGSEA. CDR3 length: 12 residues. Study conclusions and caveats: Day 15 to 85 contracting clones showed balanced CD4/CD8; day 15 to 37 expanders favored CD4+.

This clonotype has at least ten counts. Its target is unknown. At one end the junction does not follow the germline gene, possibly because of a read error. The J gene is TRBJ1-1, the V gene TRBV29-1, with TRBD1 identical over 8 bases. This receptor was obtained from an adult woman who had mild COVID-19 (a few samples of this study predate the infection). Cell type and time point are not known. The sequenced sample was PBMCs or a T cell subset sorted from them (not recorded which). CDR3 sequence: CSVDRGNTEAFF. In nucleotides, the CDR3 is TGCAGTGTTGACAGGGGGAACACTGAAGCTTTCTTT.